This T cell receptor (beta chain) was observed in a study of T cell responses to AZD1222 COVID-19 vaccine. Here immunoSEQ multiplex PCR was the method, and the copy in TCRdb shows in-frame clones only, minus some. Of about 110,000 clones in the sample, over 75% were seen once. This CDR3 has 16 residues. V lost 4 bases to trimming and J lost 6 bases; unmatched junction nucleotides: 11. Germline V gives CDR1 KGHDR, CDR2 SFDVKD. Specimen: peripheral blood, collected on day 0 of AZD1222 vaccination. V is TRBV24-1 and J is TRBJ2-1, with TRBD2 matching 7 bases. The clonotype was recovered from an adult in good health. CDR3 nucleotide sequence: TGTGCCACCAGTGAGGCCAGCGGGATGCCCTCCAATGAGCAGTTCTTC. Protein product: CATSEASGMPSNEQFF.